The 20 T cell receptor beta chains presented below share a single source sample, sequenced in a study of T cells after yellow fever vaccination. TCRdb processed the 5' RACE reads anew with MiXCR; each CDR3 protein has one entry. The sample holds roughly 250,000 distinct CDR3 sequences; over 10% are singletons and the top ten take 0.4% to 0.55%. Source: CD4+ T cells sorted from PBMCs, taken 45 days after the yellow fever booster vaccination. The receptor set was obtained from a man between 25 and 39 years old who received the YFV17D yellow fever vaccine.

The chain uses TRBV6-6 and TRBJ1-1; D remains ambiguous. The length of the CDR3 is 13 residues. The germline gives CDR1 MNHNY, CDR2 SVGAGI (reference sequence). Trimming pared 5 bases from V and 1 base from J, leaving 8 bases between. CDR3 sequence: CASSRQWNTEAFF. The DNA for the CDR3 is TGTGCCAGCAGTCGACAATGGAACACTGAAGCTTTCTTT.

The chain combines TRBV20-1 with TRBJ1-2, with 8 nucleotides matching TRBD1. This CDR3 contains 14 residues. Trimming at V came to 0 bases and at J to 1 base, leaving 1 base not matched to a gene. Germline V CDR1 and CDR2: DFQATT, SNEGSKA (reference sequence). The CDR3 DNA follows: TGCAGTGCTAGAGACAGGGGGCATAACTATGGCTACACCTTC. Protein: CSARDRGHNYGYTF.

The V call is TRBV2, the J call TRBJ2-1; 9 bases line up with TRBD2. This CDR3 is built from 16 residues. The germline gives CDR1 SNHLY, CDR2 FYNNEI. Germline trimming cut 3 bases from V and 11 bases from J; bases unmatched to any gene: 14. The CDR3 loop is CASSEPLRGAGGKQFF. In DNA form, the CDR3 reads TGTGCCAGCAGTGAGCCCCTACGGGGAGCGGGAGGAAAGCAGTTCTTC.

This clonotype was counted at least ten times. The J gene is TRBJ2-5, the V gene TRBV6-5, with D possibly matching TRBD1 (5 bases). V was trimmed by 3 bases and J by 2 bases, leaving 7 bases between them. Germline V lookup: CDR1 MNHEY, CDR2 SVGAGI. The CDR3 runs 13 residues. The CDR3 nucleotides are TGTGCCAGCAGTTATAGGGGACAAGAGACCCAGTACTTC. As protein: CASSYRGQETQYF.

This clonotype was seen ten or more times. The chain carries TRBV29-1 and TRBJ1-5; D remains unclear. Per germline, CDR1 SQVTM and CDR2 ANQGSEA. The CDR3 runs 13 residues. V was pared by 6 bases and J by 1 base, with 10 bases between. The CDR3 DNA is TGCAGCGTCGGTGAGCAGAGCAATCAGCCCCAGCATTTT. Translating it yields CSVGEQSNQPQHF.

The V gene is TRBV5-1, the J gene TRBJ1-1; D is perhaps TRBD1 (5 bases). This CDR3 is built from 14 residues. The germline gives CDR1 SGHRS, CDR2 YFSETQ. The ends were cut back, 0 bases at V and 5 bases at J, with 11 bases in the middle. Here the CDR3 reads CASSLAGRRTEAFF. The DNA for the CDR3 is TGCGCCAGCAGCTTGGCGGGACGAAGGACTGAAGCTTTCTTT. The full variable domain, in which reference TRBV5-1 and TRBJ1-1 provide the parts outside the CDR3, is KAGVTQTPRYLIKTRGQQVTLSCSPISGHRSVSWYQQTPGQGLQFLFEYFSETQRNKGNFPGRFSGRQFSNSRSEMNVSTLELGDSALYLCASSLAGRRTEAFFGQGTRLTVV.

The CDR3 region has the DNA TGTGCCAGCAGCTCCCTACGGAGTCCTGGCACCGGGGAGCTGTTTTTT. Its translation: CASSSLRSPGTGELFF. The rearrangement joins TRBV7-9 to TRBJ2-2; D call uncertain. The V gene lost 4 bases and the J gene lost 4 bases, with 16 bases spanning the gap. CDR1 SEHNR and CDR2 FQNEAQ come from the germline V gene (reference sequence). The CDR3 length is 16 residues.

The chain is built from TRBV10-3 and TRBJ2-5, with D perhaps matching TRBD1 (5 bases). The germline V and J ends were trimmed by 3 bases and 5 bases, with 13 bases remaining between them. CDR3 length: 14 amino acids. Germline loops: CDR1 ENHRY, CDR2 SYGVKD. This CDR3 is CAISDRDRLETQYF. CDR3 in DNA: TGTGCCATCAGTGACAGGGATAGACTGGAGACCCAGTACTTC.

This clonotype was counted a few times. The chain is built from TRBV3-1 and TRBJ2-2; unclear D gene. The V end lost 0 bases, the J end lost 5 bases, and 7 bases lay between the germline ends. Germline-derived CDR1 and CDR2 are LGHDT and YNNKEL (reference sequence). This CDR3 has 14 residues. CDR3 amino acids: CASSQERVTGELFF. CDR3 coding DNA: TGTGCCAGCAGCCAAGAAAGGGTTACCGGGGAGCTGTTTTTT.

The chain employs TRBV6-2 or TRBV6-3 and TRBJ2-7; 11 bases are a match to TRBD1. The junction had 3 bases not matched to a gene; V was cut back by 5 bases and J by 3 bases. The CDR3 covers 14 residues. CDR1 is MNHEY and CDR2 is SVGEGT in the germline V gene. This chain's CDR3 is CASSGTGGNYEQYF. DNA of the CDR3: TGTGCCAGCAGTGGGACAGGGGGGAACTACGAGCAGTACTTC.

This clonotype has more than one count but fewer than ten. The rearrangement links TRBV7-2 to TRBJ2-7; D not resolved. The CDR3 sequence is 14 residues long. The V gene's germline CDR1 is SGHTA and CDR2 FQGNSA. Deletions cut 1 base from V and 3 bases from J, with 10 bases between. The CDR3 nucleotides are TGTGCCAGCAGCTTAGTTGTGACGGTCTACGAGCAGTACTTC. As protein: CASSLVVTVYEQYF.

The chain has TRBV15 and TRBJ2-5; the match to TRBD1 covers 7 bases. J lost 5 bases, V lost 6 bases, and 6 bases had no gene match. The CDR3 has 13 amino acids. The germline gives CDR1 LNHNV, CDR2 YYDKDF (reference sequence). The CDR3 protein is CATRRQGRETQYF. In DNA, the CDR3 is TGTGCCACCAGAAGACAGGGTCGGGAGACCCAGTACTTC.

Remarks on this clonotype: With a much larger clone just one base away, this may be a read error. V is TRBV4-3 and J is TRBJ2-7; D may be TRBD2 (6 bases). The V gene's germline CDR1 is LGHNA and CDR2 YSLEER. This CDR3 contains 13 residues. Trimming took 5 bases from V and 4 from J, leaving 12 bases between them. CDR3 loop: CASSSGVWYEQYF. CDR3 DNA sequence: TGCGCCAGCAGCTCGGGGGTTTGGTACGAGCAGTACTTC.

DNA for the CDR3: TGTGCCAGCAGTGAAACCGGGACAGGGCATCAGCCCCAGCATTTT. Amino acid sequence: CASSETGTGHQPQHF. V is TRBV28 and J is TRBJ1-5, with 9 bases aligning to TRBD1. The length of the CDR3 is 15 residues. The trim removed 5 bases at V and 5 bases at J, leaving 7 bases unmatched. Germline CDR1 MDHEN, CDR2 SYDVKM.

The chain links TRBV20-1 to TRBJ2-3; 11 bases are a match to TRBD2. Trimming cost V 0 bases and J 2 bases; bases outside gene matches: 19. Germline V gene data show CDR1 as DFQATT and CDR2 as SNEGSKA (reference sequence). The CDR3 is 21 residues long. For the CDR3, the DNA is TGCAGTGCTAGAGATCCCCGTGGGGTAGCGGGAGGGGGTCAGGTCACAGATACGCAGTATTTT. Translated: CSARDPRGVAGGGQVTDTQYF.

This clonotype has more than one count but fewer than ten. CDR3 DNA: TGCAGCTCCCGGGACTTCCAAAACATTCAGTACTTC. Its translation: CSSRDFQNIQYF. J is TRBJ2-4 and V is TRBV29-1, with D perhaps TRBD2 (6 bases). The CDR3 contains 12 residues. Germline lookup yields CDR1 SQVTM and CDR2 ANQGSEA. V lost 8 bases and J 5 bases, leaving 13 bases between the germline ends.

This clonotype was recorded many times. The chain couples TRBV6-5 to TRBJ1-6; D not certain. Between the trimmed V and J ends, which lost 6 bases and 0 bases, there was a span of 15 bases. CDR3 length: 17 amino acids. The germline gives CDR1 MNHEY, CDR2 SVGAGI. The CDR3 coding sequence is TGTGCCAGCAGCCCTACTTACACAAGCTCCTATAATTCACCCCTCCACTTT. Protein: CASSPTYTSSYNSPLHF.

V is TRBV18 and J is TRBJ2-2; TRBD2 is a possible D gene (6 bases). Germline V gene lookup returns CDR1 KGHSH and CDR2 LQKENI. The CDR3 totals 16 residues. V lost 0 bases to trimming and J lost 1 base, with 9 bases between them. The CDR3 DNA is TGTGCCAGCTCACCACCTGGCGGGGTGAACACCGGGGAGCTGTTTTTT. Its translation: CASSPPGGVNTGELFF.

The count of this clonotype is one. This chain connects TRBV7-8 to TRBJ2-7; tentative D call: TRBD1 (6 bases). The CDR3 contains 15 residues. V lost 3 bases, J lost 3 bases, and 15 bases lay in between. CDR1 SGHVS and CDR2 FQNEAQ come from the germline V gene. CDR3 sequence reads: CASSFYRDTNYEQYF. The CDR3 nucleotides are TGTGCCAGCAGCTTCTACCGGGACACCAACTACGAGCAGTACTTC. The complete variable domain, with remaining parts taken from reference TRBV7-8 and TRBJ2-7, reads GAGVSQSPRYKVAKRGQDVALRCDPISGHVSLFWYQQALGQGPEFLTYFQNEAQLDKSGLPSDRFFAERPEGSVSTLKIQRTQQEDSAVYLCASSFYRDTNYEQYFGPGTRLTVT.

The CDR3 nucleotides are TGTGCCTGCTCCGCCGGGACAGGGGGCAGGCAGCCCCAGCATTTT. Amino acids: CACSAGTGGRQPQHF. J is TRBJ1-5 and V is TRBV30; 12 bases fit TRBD1. The V segment lost 6 bases and the J segment 7 bases; nucleotides outside the gene matches: 10. Looked up from germline, CDR1 is GTSNPN and CDR2 is SVGIG (reference sequence). The CDR3 runs 15 residues.